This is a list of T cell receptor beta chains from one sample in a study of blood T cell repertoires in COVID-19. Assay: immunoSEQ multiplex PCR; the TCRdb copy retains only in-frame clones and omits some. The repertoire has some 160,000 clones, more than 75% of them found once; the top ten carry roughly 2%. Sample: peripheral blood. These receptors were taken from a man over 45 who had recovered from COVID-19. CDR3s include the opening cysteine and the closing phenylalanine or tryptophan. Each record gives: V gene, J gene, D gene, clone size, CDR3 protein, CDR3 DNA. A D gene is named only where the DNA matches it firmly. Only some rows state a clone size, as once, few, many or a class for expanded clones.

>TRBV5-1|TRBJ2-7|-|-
CASSLVGEGSYEQYF
TGCGCCAGCAGCTTGGTTGGAGAGGGTTCCTACGAGCAGTACTTC
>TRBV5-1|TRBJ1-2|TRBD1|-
CASSLWTGGGYGYTF
TGCGCCAGCAGCTTGTGGACAGGGGGTGGCTATGGCTACACCTTC
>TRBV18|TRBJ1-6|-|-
CASSPRESSYNSPLHF
TGTGCCAGCTCACCTAGAGAGAGCTCATATAATTCACCCCTCCACTTT
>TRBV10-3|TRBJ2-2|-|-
CAISAEGPENTGELFF
TGTGCCATCAGTGCGGAGGGGCCCGAGAACACCGGGGAGCTGTTTTTT
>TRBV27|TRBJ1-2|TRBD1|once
CASRMRQGIVTF
TGTGCCAGCAGGATGAGACAGGGAATTGTCACCTTC
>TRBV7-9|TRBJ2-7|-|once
CASSLAGETYEQYF
TGTGCCAGCAGCTTAGCGGGAGAAACCTACGAGCAGTACTTC
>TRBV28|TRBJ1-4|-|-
CASSFRDEKLFF
TGTGCCAGCAGTTTCAGGGATGAAAAACTGTTTTTT
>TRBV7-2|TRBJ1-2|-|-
CASSLDRVDGYTF
TGTGCCAGCAGCTTAGACAGGGTTGATGGCTACACCTTC
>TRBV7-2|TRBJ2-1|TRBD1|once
CASSLVPDRANEQFF
TGTGCCAGCAGCTTAGTCCCGGACAGGGCCAATGAGCAGTTCTTC
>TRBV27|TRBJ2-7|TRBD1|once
CASSLSTGGYEQYF
TGTGCCAGCAGTTTAAGCACAGGGGGCTACGAGCAGTACTTC
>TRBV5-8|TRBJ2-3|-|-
CASSSGGRTSTDTQYF
TGTGCCAGCAGCTCGGGGGGCAGGACTAGCACAGATACGCAGTATTTT
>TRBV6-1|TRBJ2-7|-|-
CASSDDSYEQYF
TGTGCCAGCAGTGACGACAGTTACGAGCAGTACTTC
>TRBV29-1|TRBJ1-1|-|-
CSVPGRVTEAFF
TGCAGCGTTCCGGGTCGGGTCACTGAAGCTTTCTTT
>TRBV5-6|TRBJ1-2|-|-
CASSFDSPNYGYTF
TGTGCCAGCAGCTTCGACAGCCCTAACTATGGCTACACCTTC
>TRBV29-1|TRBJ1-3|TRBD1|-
CSAGQGANTIYF
TGCAGCGCTGGACAGGGGGCGAACACCATATATTTT
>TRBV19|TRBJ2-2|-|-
CASRAPRNPLAGELFF
TGTGCCAGTAGGGCCCCTAGGAACCCTTTGGCCGGGGAGCTGTTTTTT
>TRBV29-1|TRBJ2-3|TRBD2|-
CSVGTSGSDTQYF
TGCAGCGTCGGGACTAGCGGTTCGGATACGCAGTATTTT
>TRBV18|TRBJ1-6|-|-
CASSPRESSYNSPLHF
TGTGCCAGCTCACCTAGAGAGAGCTCCTATAATTCACCCCTCCACTTT
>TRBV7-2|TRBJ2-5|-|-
CASSLDRERGKTQYF
TGTGCCAGCAGCTTAGATCGGGAGAGGGGAAAGACCCAGTACTTC
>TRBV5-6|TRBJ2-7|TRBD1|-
CASSLNGQGTYEQYF
TGTGCCAGCAGCTTGAATGGACAGGGGACCTACGAGCAGTACTTC
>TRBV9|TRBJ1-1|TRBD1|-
CASSPLGQGRTEAFF
TGTGCCAGCAGCCCCCTCGGACAGGGAAGGACTGAAGCTTTCTTT
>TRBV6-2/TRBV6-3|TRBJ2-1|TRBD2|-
CASSPSGRGHNEQFF
TGTGCCAGCAGTCCCAGCGGGAGAGGTCACAATGAGCAGTTCTTC
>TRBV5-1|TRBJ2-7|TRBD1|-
CASSAGQGATYEQYF
TGCGCCAGCAGCGCAGGACAGGGGGCGACCTACGAGCAGTACTTC
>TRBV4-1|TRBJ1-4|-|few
CASSQMRSEKLFF
TGCGCCAGCAGCCAAATGAGGAGTGAAAAACTGTTTTTT
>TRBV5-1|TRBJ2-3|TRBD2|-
CASRASGSTDTQYF
TGCGCCAGCAGAGCTAGCGGAAGCACAGATACGCAGTATTTT
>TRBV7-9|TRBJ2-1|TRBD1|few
CASSPRDRGMNEQFF
TGTGCCAGCAGCCCAAGGGACAGGGGAATGAATGAGCAGTTCTTC
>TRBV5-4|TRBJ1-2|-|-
CASSRGSGTDYGYTF
TGTGCCAGCAGCCGTGGGAGCGGGACGGATTATGGCTACACCTTC
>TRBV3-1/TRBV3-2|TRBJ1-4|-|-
CASSQDFGARGEKLFF
TGTGCCAGCAGCCAAGATTTCGGGGCCCGGGGGGAAAAACTGTTTTTT
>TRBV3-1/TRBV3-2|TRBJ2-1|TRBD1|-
CASSLRQGANEQFF
TGTGCCAGCAGCCTCCGACAGGGTGCGAATGAGCAGTTCTTC
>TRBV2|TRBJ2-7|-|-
CASSEELGSYEQYF
TGTGCCAGCAGTGAGGAGCTAGGCTCCTACGAGCAGTACTTC
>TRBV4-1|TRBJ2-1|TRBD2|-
CASSQDIGLAGAYNEQFF
TGCGCCAGCAGCCAAGATATAGGACTAGCGGGGGCCTACAATGAGCAGTTCTTC
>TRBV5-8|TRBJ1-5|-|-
CASSFGGGRTNQPQHF
TGTGCCAGCAGTTTCGGCGGGGGCAGGACTAATCAGCCCCAGCATTTT
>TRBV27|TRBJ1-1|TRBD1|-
CASSLALTGGSEAFF
TGTGCCAGCAGTTTAGCCCTTACAGGGGGCTCTGAAGCTTTCTTT
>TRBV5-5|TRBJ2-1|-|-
CASRGRVSYNEQFF
TGTGCCAGCAGAGGGCGGGTTTCCTACAATGAGCAGTTCTTC
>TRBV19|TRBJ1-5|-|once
CASSRPAGGTSNQPQHF
TGTGCCAGTAGTCGGCCCGCGGGGGGAACGAGCAATCAGCCCCAGCATTTT
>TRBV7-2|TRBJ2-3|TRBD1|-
CASSLDRTGVTDTQYF
TGTGCCAGCAGCTTAGACCGAACAGGGGTCACAGATACGCAGTATTTT
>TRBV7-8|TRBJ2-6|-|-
CASSRGESGANVLTF
TGTGCCAGCAGCCGAGGGGAGTCTGGGGCCAACGTCCTGACTTTC
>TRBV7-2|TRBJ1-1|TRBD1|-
CASSLAGGATAFF
TGTGCCAGCAGCTTGGCAGGGGGCGCGACAGCTTTCTTT
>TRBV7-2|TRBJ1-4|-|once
CASSPVFPTNEKLFF
TGTGCCAGCAGCCCTGTTTTCCCAACTAATGAAAAACTGTTTTTT
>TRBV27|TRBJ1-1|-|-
CASSPRQMSTEAFF
TGTGCCAGCAGTCCTCGACAGATGAGTACTGAAGCTTTCTTT
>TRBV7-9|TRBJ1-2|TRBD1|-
CASSPEQGTRGYTF
TGTGCCAGCAGCCCCGAACAGGGGACGCGGGGCTACACCTTC
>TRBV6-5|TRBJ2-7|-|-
CASTDYKDEQYF
TGTGCCAGCACAGACTATAAGGACGAGCAGTACTTC
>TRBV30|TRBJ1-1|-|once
CAWRLGPGEAFF
TGTGCCTGGAGACTGGGGCCAGGTGAAGCTTTCTTT
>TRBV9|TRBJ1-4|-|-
CASSARRGATNEKLFF
TGTGCCAGCAGCGCTCGGAGGGGTGCAACTAATGAAAAACTGTTTTTT
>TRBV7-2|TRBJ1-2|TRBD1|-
CASTPATGGAGYTF
TGTGCCAGCACCCCCGCAACAGGGGGCGCGGGCTACACCTTC
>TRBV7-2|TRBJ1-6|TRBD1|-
CASSLDGTGSSPLHF
TGTGCCAGCAGCTTAGATGGGACAGGGAGTTCACCCCTCCACTTT
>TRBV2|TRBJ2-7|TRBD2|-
CASSDSSGGYEQYF
TGTGCCAGCAGTGATTCTAGCGGGGGGTACGAGCAGTACTTC
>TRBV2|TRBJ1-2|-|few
CASSEDLGGYGYTF
TGTGCCAGCAGTGAAGATTTAGGGGGATATGGCTACACCTTC
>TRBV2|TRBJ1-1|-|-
CASSFRVGATEAFF
TGTGCCAGCAGTTTCCGTGTGGGGGCCACTGAAGCTTTCTTT
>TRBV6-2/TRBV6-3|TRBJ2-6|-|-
CASSYSSGSGANVLTF
TGTGCCAGCAGTTACTCATCAGGGTCCGGGGCCAACGTCCTGACTTTC
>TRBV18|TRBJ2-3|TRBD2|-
CASSIQRGADTQYF
TGTGCCAGCTCGATCCAGCGGGGGGCAGATACGCAGTATTTT
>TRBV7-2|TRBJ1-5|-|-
CASSARFAEPQHF
TGTGCCAGCAGTGCAAGATTCGCAGAGCCCCAGCATTTT
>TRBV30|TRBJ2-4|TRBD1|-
CAWEQGAENIQYF
TGTGCCTGGGAACAGGGGGCGGAAAACATTCAGTACTTC
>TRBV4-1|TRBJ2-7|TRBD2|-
CASSQLVGLAGGSYEQYF
TGCGCCAGCAGCCAGCTAGTGGGGCTAGCGGGGGGCTCCTACGAGCAGTACTTC
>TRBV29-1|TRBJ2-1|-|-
CSVRYSYNEQFF
TGCAGCGTTCGTTATTCCTACAATGAGCAGTTCTTC
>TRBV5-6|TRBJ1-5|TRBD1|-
CASSGTGSTQPQHF
TGTGCCAGCAGCGGGACAGGGAGCACTCAGCCCCAGCATTTT
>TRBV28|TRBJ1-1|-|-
CATTSGEAFF
TGTGCCACCACCTCAGGTGAAGCTTTCTTT
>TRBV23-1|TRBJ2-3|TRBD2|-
CASLPGDGTSPDTQYF
TGCGCCAGCCTTCCGGGGGACGGGACTAGCCCAGATACGCAGTATTTT
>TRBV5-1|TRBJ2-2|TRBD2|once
CASRRAGLNTGELFF
TGCGCCAGCAGACGAGCGGGGCTTAACACCGGGGAGCTGTTTTTT